The 20 T cell receptor beta chains below were found in one sample sequenced in a study of T cell responses to AZD1222 COVID-19 vaccine. TCRdb's table, derived via immunoSEQ multiplex PCR, lists solely in-frame clones and lacks some. The sample has under 150,000 clones; 85% to 90% are singletons. Specimen: peripheral blood, collected on day 0 of AZD1222 vaccination. These receptor sequences come from an adult in good health.

As for this clone: Other DNA sequences in this sample translate to the same CDR3. The rearrangement uses TRBV7-9 and TRBJ1-6; D not certain. CDR3 length: 15 amino acids. Germline V CDR1 and CDR2: SEHNR, FQNEAQ (reference sequence). The ends were cut back, 1 base at V and 1 base at J, with 5 bases in the middle. CDR3 sequence reads: CASSLGGSYNSPLHF. In nucleotides, the CDR3 is TGTGCCAGCAGCTTAGGAGGGTCCTATAATTCACCCCTCCACTTT. The complete variable domain, with remaining parts taken from reference TRBV7-9 and TRBJ1-6, reads DTGVSQNPRHKITKRGQNVTFRCDPISEHNRLYWYRQTLGQGPEFLTYFQNEAQLEKSRLLSDRFSAERPKGSFSTLEIQRTEQGDSAMYLCASSLGGSYNSPLHFGNGTRLTVT.

The chain uses TRBV18 and TRBJ2-3; 7 positions match TRBD2. Trimming cost V 4 bases and J 2 bases; bases outside gene matches: 9. The CDR3 consists of 16 residues. The V gene's germline CDR1 is KGHSH and CDR2 LQKENI. The CDR3 is CASSRSGGRDTDTQYF. The CDR3 bases are TGTGCCAGCTCACGGTCGGGAGGCCGGGACACAGATACGCAGTATTTT.

This rearrangement joins TRBV30 to TRBJ2-3; TRBD2 agrees at 9 bases. V was pared by 0 bases and J by 3 bases, with 4 bases of the junction left unmatched. Germline V gives CDR1 GTSNPN, CDR2 SVGIG (reference sequence). The CDR3 consists of 15 residues. CDR3 in amino acids: CAWSVAGGGTDTQYF. In DNA, the CDR3 is TGTGCCTGGAGTGTAGCGGGAGGAGGGACAGATACGCAGTATTTT. The entire variable domain, with the rest obtained from reference TRBV30 and TRBJ2-3, is as follows: SQTIHQWPATLVQPVGSPLSLECTVEGTSNPNLYWYRQAAGRGLQLLFYSVGIGQISSEVPQNLSASRPQDRQFILSSKKLLLSDSGFYLCAWSVAGGGTDTQYFGPGTRLTVL.

This chain uses TRBV6-2 or TRBV6-3 with TRBJ1-6; no reliable D call. With 6 bases removed from V and 7 bases from J, the gap between germline ends came to 13 bases. CDR1 is MNHEY, CDR2 SVGEGT, per germline. This CDR3 has 14 residues. CDR3 protein: CASSAFLMNSPLHF. For the CDR3, the DNA is TGTGCCAGCAGCGCCTTCCTCATGAATTCACCCCTCCACTTT.

The chain has TRBV28 and TRBJ1-2, with 7 nucleotides matching TRBD1. This CDR3 is built from 14 residues. Germline V CDR1 and CDR2: MDHEN, SYDVKM. V lost 5 bases and J lost 4; bases outside the gene matches: 7. The CDR3: CASSLTTGSYGYTF. The CDR3 bases are TGTGCCAGCAGTCTAACGACAGGGTCCTATGGCTACACCTTC.

This chain connects TRBV10-2 to TRBJ1-1; a weak D match, TRBD1 (5 bases). CDR1 WSHSY and CDR2 SAAADI come from the germline V gene. The V gene lost 6 bases and the J gene lost 1 base, with 6 bases spanning the gap. The CDR3 runs to 12 residues. The CDR3 nucleotides are TGCGCCAGCAGAGACAGGAACACTGAAGCTTTCTTT. It yields the protein CASRDRNTEAFF.

The genes are TRBV5-1 and TRBJ2-1, with D perhaps matching TRBD1 or TRBD2 (5 bases each). Trimming shortened V by 1 base and J by 4 bases, and 12 bases separated the two germline ends. Germline CDR1 and CDR2: SGHRS and YFSETQ. The CDR3 is made up of 15 amino acids. CDR3 residues: CASSLTGGFYNEQFF. Written as DNA, the CDR3 is TGCGCCAGCAGCTTGACAGGAGGTTTTTACAATGAGCAGTTCTTC.

This clone showed up just a few times. The chain joins TRBV28 to TRBJ2-2, with 9 bases fitting TRBD2. Germline V gene data show CDR1 as MDHEN and CDR2 as SYDVKM. Unmatched junction bases numbered 7, after V lost 4 bases and J lost 4 bases. The CDR3 runs to 16 residues. CDR3 DNA sequence: TGTGCCAGCAGTTCGACTAGCGGTCGTGCCACCGGGGAGCTGTTTTTT. This encodes CASSSTSGRATGELFF.

V is TRBV28 and J is TRBJ1-5; no firm D call. Germline V gives CDR1 MDHEN, CDR2 SYDVKM. The CDR3 is 14 amino acids. With 5 bases removed from V and 9 bases from J, the gap between germline ends came to 17 bases. The CDR3, as DNA: TGTGCCAGCAGTCCCACCCAAGCGGTACGGCCCCAGCATTTT. This translates into CASSPTQAVRPQHF.

The CDR3 bases are TGTGCCAGCAGCAAAGACGCCTCCTCAAGAGGTGAAAAACTGTTTTTT. This codes for CASSKDASSRGEKLFF. V is TRBV21-1 and J is TRBJ1-4. TRBV21-1 is an annotated pseudogene. The CDR3 consists of 16 residues.

The chain couples TRBV6-5 to TRBJ2-7; weak D call: TRBD2 (7 bases). Germline V gene lookup returns CDR1 MNHEY and CDR2 SVGAGI. CDR3 length equals 15 residues. Trimming took 2 bases from V and 0 from J, leaving 11 bases between them. The CDR3 DNA is TGTGCCAGCAGTTACGAGAGGGGGGGCTCCTACGAGCAGTACTTC. It yields the protein CASSYERGGSYEQYF.

The J gene is TRBJ1-2, the V gene TRBV19; D gene unclear. Per germline, CDR1 LNHDA and CDR2 SQIVND (reference sequence). The germline V and J ends were trimmed by 3 bases and 7 bases, with 15 bases remaining between them. The CDR3 totals 14 residues. As DNA, the CDR3 is TGTGCCAGTAGTATCACCCAGGCTCTGAGTGGCTACACCTTC. Protein: CASSITQALSGYTF.

V gene TRBV6-5 combines with J gene TRBJ1-1; TRBD1 matches 11 bases. The CDR3 covers 14 residues. V gave up 6 bases and J gave up 4 bases; unmatched junction bases: 4. The germline V gene has CDR1 MNHEY and CDR2 SVGAGI. For the CDR3, the DNA is TGTGCCAGCAGCGGGACAGGGGGAAGCACTGAAGCTTTCTTT. Its protein is CASSGTGGSTEAFF.

The chain recombines TRBV3-1 (or the pseudogene TRBV3-2) with TRBJ2-1; D is possibly TRBD2 (5 bases). The CDR3 spans 12 residues. Trimming removed 3 bases at V and 10 bases at J, with 10 bases between. CDR1 is LGHDT and CDR2 is YNNKEL in the germline V gene (reference sequence). This CDR3 reads CASSHNGNEQFF. The CDR3 bases are TGTGCCAGCAGCCACAACGGGAACGAGCAGTTCTTC.

For this clone: At one of its ends the junction is not consistent with the germline gene, which may arise from a read error. This sequence joins TRBV25-1 and TRBJ1-2; D might be TRBD1 (5 bases). Germline V lookup: CDR1 MGHDK, CDR2 SYGVNS. CDR3 length: 9 amino acids. This chain's CDR3 is CASGEGQSF. DNA for the CDR3: TGTGCCAGCGGGGAGGGGCAATCCTTC.

The chain employs TRBV6-1 and TRBJ1-2; 7 bases are a match to TRBD1. This CDR3 is built from 15 residues. With 5 bases clipped from V and 4 bases from J, the junction kept 10 bases outside the gene matches. The V gene's germline CDR1 is MNHNS and CDR2 SASEGT. The DNA of the CDR3 is TGTGCCAGCAGTCCGCAGACAGGGAGAGGCTATGGCTACACCTTC. It codes for CASSPQTGRGYGYTF.

The chain recombines TRBV1 with TRBJ1-2. TRBV1 is given as a pseudogene. The CDR3 is made up of 17 amino acids. CDR3 DNA: TGCACCAGCAGCCAAGCCCTCTGTGACCCTTCCCACTATGGCTACACCTTC. It codes for CTSSQALCDPSHYGYTF.

The rearrangement joins TRBV5-5 to TRBJ2-3; D perhaps matches TRBD1 (6 bases). CDR1 is SGHKS, CDR2 YYEKEE, per germline (reference sequence). Trimming removed 0 bases from V and 1 base from J, with 15 bases in between. The CDR3 is made up of 17 amino acids. The CDR3 reads CASSLGVHRVGTDTQYF. CDR3 DNA: TGTGCCAGCAGCTTGGGGGTCCACAGGGTTGGCACAGATACGCAGTATTTT.

V and J are TRBV5-1 and TRBJ2-7; D uncertain. Deletions cut 0 bases from V and 2 bases from J, with 18 bases between. Germline V lookup: CDR1 SGHRS, CDR2 YFSETQ. The CDR3 is 17 amino acids. This CDR3 reads CASSLGSPPDGAYEQYF. The CDR3 nucleotides are TGCGCCAGCAGCTTGGGCTCCCCCCCGGACGGAGCCTACGAGCAGTACTTC.

The chain links TRBV12-3 or TRBV12-4 to TRBJ2-2, with D possibly TRBD2 on 5 matching bases. This CDR3 is built from 13 residues. V was clipped by 6 bases and J by 4 bases, with 9 bases between them. The CDR3 protein is CASSSGITGELFF. Written as DNA, the CDR3 is TGTGCCAGCAGCTCGGGGATCACCGGGGAGCTGTTTTTT.